The 13 T cell receptor beta chains below were found in one sample sequenced in a study of T cell responses to AZD1222 COVID-19 vaccine. Using immunoSEQ multiplex PCR, the repertoire was profiled, and TCRdb retains in-frame clones only, with some absent. The table shows more than 150,000 clones, with 90% occurring only once. Sequenced material: peripheral blood, taken on day 0 of AZD1222 vaccination. These receptors all come from an adult in good health.

This chain uses TRBV13 with TRBJ2-5; perhaps TRBD2 as D (5 bases). The germline V and J ends were trimmed by 5 bases and 3 bases, with 16 bases remaining between them. The CDR3 has 15 amino acids. Germline-derived CDR1 and CDR2 are PRHDT and FYEKMQ (reference sequence). The CDR3 coding sequence is TGTGCCAGCAGCACCCTGGACGGGGTAAAAGAGACCCAGTACTTC. Residues: CASSTLDGVKETQYF.

The V gene is TRBV5-1, the J gene TRBJ2-1; maybe TRBD1 (6 bases). This CDR3 has 15 amino acids. The germline gives CDR1 SGHRS, CDR2 YFSETQ. V lost 0 bases to trimming and J lost 2 bases, with 9 bases between them. The CDR3 DNA reads as TGCGCCAGCAGCTTGGCAGGACAGACCTACAATGAGCAGTTCTTC. Amino acid sequence: CASSLAGQTYNEQFF.

This sequence joins TRBV24-1 and TRBJ2-1, with 10 bases that match TRBD1. CDR3 length: 16 amino acids. Germline-derived CDR1 and CDR2 are KGHDR and SFDVKD. J lost 8 bases, V lost 4 bases, and 10 bases had no gene match. The CDR3 coding sequence is TGTGCCACCAGTGAACGGACAGGGGGTTTTGGGGATGAGCAGTTCTTC. Its translation: CATSERTGGFGDEQFF.

The rearrangement joins TRBV5-1 to TRBJ2-7, with D tentatively TRBD1 (8 bases). The germline V gene encodes CDR1 SGHRS and CDR2 YFSETQ. This CDR3 comprises 15 residues. V was cut by 5 bases and J by 4 bases, with 19 bases left in between. The CDR3 bases are TGCGCCAGCAGACCCCGGACAGGGAGGGAATACGAGCAGTACTTC. Its protein product is CASRPRTGREYEQYF.

The chain is built from TRBV7-2 and TRBJ1-5; D remains ambiguous. This CDR3 region has 15 residues. Germline-derived CDR1 and CDR2 are SGHTA and FQGNSA. The V and J ends lost 1 base and 0 bases respectively, with 7 bases between them. CDR3 bases: TGTGCCAGCAGCTTAGTGGCCAGTAGCAATCAGCCCCAGCATTTT. This sequence encodes CASSLVASSNQPQHF.

The V call is TRBV5-4, the J call TRBJ2-5, with D tentatively TRBD1 (5 bases). The length of the CDR3 is 13 residues. Germline values: CDR1 SGHNT, CDR2 YYREEE (reference sequence). The V gene lost 1 base and the J gene lost 5 bases, with 9 bases spanning the gap. For the CDR3, the DNA is TGTGCCAGCAGCTTGTTGTCAGGGGAGACCCAGTACTTC. It encodes CASSLLSGETQYF.

The DNA for the CDR3 is TGTGCCAGCAGCGGCGCCGGGACAGGGGCCATCACCGCCTATGGCTACACCTTC. This codes for CASSGAGTGAITAYGYTF. The chain is built from TRBV28 and TRBJ1-2, with TRBD1 identical over 10 bases. Losses at the gene ends were 6 bases for V and 4 bases for J; bases not matched to a gene: 17. CDR1 is MDHEN and CDR2 is SYDVKM in the germline V gene. This CDR3 has 18 amino acids.

CDR3 nucleotide sequence: TGTGCCAGCAGTTACTCGATTCCGGGGAGCTACGAGCAGTACTTC. It translates to CASSYSIPGSYEQYF. The chain is built from TRBV6-2 or TRBV6-3 and TRBJ2-7, with TRBD2 as a possible D gene (5 bases). Trimming removed 0 bases at V and 3 bases at J, with 12 bases between. This CDR3 is 15 amino acids long. Germline V CDR1 and CDR2: MNHEY, SVGEGT.

The J gene is TRBJ1-4, the V gene TRBV5-4; 9 bases map to TRBD1. Germline V CDR1 and CDR2: SGHNT, YYREEE (reference sequence). V lost 2 bases to trimming and J lost 5 bases; unmatched junction nucleotides: 4. The CDR3 is 15 residues long. The chain's CDR3 is CASSLLTGGNEKLFF. CDR3 nucleotides: TGTGCCAGCAGCTTACTGACAGGGGGAAATGAAAAACTGTTTTTT.

CDR3 protein: CARDRDRSNTEAFF. The CDR3 region has the DNA TGTGCTCGAGACCGGGACAGATCGAACACTGAAGCTTTCTTT. The chain recombines TRBV12-5 with TRBJ1-1; TRBD1 matches at 7 bases. Germline V gene data show CDR1 as LGHNT and CDR2 as FRNRAP. The length of the CDR3 is 14 residues. V dropped 11 bases and J dropped 1; count of bases not matched to a gene: 10.

J is TRBJ1-1 and V is TRBV5-8; unclear D gene. The CDR3 spans 13 residues. With 2 bases removed from V and 0 bases from J, the gap between germline ends came to 5 bases. Per germline, CDR1 SGHTS and CDR2 YDEGEE. CDR3 bases: TGTGCCAGCAGCTTTACGGTGAACACTGAAGCTTTCTTT. This sequence encodes CASSFTVNTEAFF.

The rearrangement uses TRBV18 and TRBJ1-2; no definite D call. V was cut by 0 bases and J by 1 base, with 9 bases left in between. CDR1 is KGHSH and CDR2 is LQKENI in the germline V gene. This CDR3 is built from 15 residues. CDR3 in amino acids: CASSPPSRGNYGYTF. The DNA for the CDR3 is TGTGCCAGCTCACCACCGTCACGGGGTAACTATGGCTACACCTTC.

This chain joins TRBV7-2 and TRBJ1-1; D remains unclear. The CDR3 loop spans 13 amino acids. V gave up 0 bases and J gave up 0 bases, with 2 bases separating them. Germline V CDR1 and CDR2: SGHTA, FQGNSA. CDR3 region: CASSLALNTEAFF. The CDR3 DNA sequence: TGTGCCAGCAGCTTAGCCTTGAACACTGAAGCTTTCTTT. Based on the CDR3 plus reference TRBV7-2 and TRBJ1-1, the full variable domain is GAGVSQSPSNKVTEKGKDVELRCDPISGHTALYWYRQSLGQGLEFLIYFQGNSAPDKSGLPSDRFSAERTGGSVSTLTIQRTQQEDSAVYLCASSLALNTEAFFGQGTRLTVV.